These T cell receptor beta chains were read from a single sample in a study of TIL therapy for anti-PD-1-resistant metastatic lung cancer. Profiled with immunoSEQ multiplex PCR; TCRdb holds only in-frame clones, not every one. The table includes some 45,000 clones, approximately 86% detected once. This material consisted of blood, taken at baseline. These receptors all come from a person between 25 and 79 years old with non-small cell lung cancer. The CDR3 runs from the conserved cysteine through the conserved F or W. A D gene is named only where the DNA matches it firmly. The size field is filled for only some rows; it gives once, few, many or a size class.

cdr3_nt: TGTGCCAGCAGCTTGGGTAGCGACTATGAGCAGTTCTTC
cdr3_aa: CASSLGSDYEQFF
clone_size: -
v_call: TRBV11-3
j_call: TRBJ2-1
d_call: -

cdr3_nt: TGTGCCACCAGTGACAGGGTCTACGAAGCTTTCTTT
cdr3_aa: CATSDRVYEAFF
clone_size: -
v_call: TRBV28
j_call: TRBJ1-1
d_call: TRBD1

cdr3_nt: TGTGCCAGCAGTAGAGTAATACCGGCCTACGAGCAGTACTTC
cdr3_aa: CASSRVIPAYEQYF
clone_size: -
v_call: TRBV28
j_call: TRBJ2-7
d_call: -

cdr3_nt: TGTGCCAGCAGCTTGGGGTCCCCCGCCAATTCACCCCTCCACTTT
cdr3_aa: CASSLGSPANSPLHF
clone_size: -
v_call: TRBV5-6
j_call: TRBJ1-6
d_call: -

cdr3_nt: TGCAGTGCTGGGGATATTTATGGCTACACCTTC
cdr3_aa: CSAGDIYGYTF
clone_size: -
v_call: TRBV20-1
j_call: TRBJ1-2
d_call: -

cdr3_nt: TGTGCCAGCAGAGGAGGGGTAGATCAGCCCCAGCATTTT
cdr3_aa: CASRGGVDQPQHF
clone_size: -
v_call: TRBV12-3/TRBV12-4
j_call: TRBJ1-5
d_call: -

cdr3_nt: TGTGCCAGCAGTTCGACAGGGAGGTACGAGCAGTACTTC
cdr3_aa: CASSSTGRYEQYF
clone_size: -
v_call: TRBV28
j_call: TRBJ2-7
d_call: -

cdr3_nt: TGTGCCAGCAGTTTAGTAGACAGGGCTAACGTTCAGTACTTC
cdr3_aa: CASSLVDRANVQYF
clone_size: -
v_call: TRBV28
j_call: TRBJ2-4
d_call: TRBD1

cdr3_nt: TGTGCCAGCAGTTACGATGGGAGCGGCTACGAGCAGTACTTC
cdr3_aa: CASSYDGSGYEQYF
clone_size: -
v_call: TRBV6-5
j_call: TRBJ2-7
d_call: -

cdr3_nt: TGCGCCAGCAGCTCAACAGATTCAAGCAATCAGCCCCAGCATTTT
cdr3_aa: CASSSTDSSNQPQHF
clone_size: -
v_call: TRBV5-1
j_call: TRBJ1-5
d_call: -

cdr3_nt: TGTGCCAGCAGCGTCCTGACCACAGATACGCAGTATTTT
cdr3_aa: CASSVLTTDTQYF
clone_size: -
v_call: TRBV9
j_call: TRBJ2-3
d_call: -

cdr3_nt: TGTGCCAGCAGTTTGGAAGGACAGGGGTTAAACTTC
cdr3_aa: CASSLEGQGLNF
clone_size: -
v_call: TRBV28
j_call: TRBJ2-7
d_call: TRBD1

cdr3_nt: TGTGCCAGCAGAGTCGACAGGGGCGATTCACCCCTCCACTTT
cdr3_aa: CASRVDRGDSPLHF
clone_size: -
v_call: TRBV7-2
j_call: TRBJ1-6
d_call: TRBD1

cdr3_nt: TGTGCCAGCAGCCCCCGACAACGAGCTGAAGCTTTCTTT
cdr3_aa: CASSPRQRAEAFF
clone_size: -
v_call: TRBV5-5
j_call: TRBJ1-1
d_call: -

cdr3_nt: TGTGCCAGCAGCTTGGGGACTAGATCAACAGATACGCAGTATTTT
cdr3_aa: CASSLGTRSTDTQYF
clone_size: once
v_call: TRBV5-6
j_call: TRBJ2-3
d_call: TRBD2

cdr3_nt: TGTGCCAGCAGCATCTACAGAGGGACGAACACTGAAGCTTTCTTT
cdr3_aa: CASSIYRGTNTEAFF
clone_size: -
v_call: TRBV7-9
j_call: TRBJ1-1
d_call: -

cdr3_nt: TGTGCCAGCAGCCAAGGGACACACTCTAGCACAGATACGCAGTATTTT
cdr3_aa: CASSQGTHSSTDTQYF
clone_size: -
v_call: TRBV14
j_call: TRBJ2-3
d_call: -

cdr3_nt: TGTGCCAGCAGCTCAGGGGGCCGGTTTCAGCCCCAGCATTTT
cdr3_aa: CASSSGGRFQPQHF
clone_size: -
v_call: TRBV11-2
j_call: TRBJ1-5
d_call: TRBD1

cdr3_nt: TGTGCCACCAGGGACGCTAGCGATACGCAGTATTTT
cdr3_aa: CATRDASDTQYF
clone_size: -
v_call: TRBV6-6
j_call: TRBJ2-3
d_call: -

cdr3_nt: TGTGCCAGCAAAAACCCTCTGGGAGGTAAATTTGGCACAGATACGCAGTATTTT
cdr3_aa: CASKNPLGGKFGTDTQYF
clone_size: -
v_call: TRBV28
j_call: TRBJ2-3
d_call: -

cdr3_nt: TGTGCCAGCACCCGCGACGGTGGCAATTCACCCCTCCACTTT
cdr3_aa: CASTRDGGNSPLHF
clone_size: -
v_call: TRBV5-4
j_call: TRBJ1-6
d_call: -

cdr3_nt: TGTGCCAGCAGCAAAGCGCGGACAGACCGGTCATCCTACGAGCAGTACTTC
cdr3_aa: CASSKARTDRSSYEQYF
clone_size: -
v_call: TRBV21-1
j_call: TRBJ2-7
d_call: -

cdr3_nt: TGTGCCAGTAGTTGGGAACCCGGACTAGCGGGCACAGATACGCAGTATTTT
cdr3_aa: CASSWEPGLAGTDTQYF
clone_size: -
v_call: TRBV19
j_call: TRBJ2-3
d_call: TRBD2

cdr3_nt: TGTGCCAGCAGCCAAGGGCAGGGAAAAAAACTGTTTTTT
cdr3_aa: CASSQGQGKKLFF
clone_size: -
v_call: TRBV4-2
j_call: TRBJ1-4
d_call: -

cdr3_nt: TGTGCCTGGAGTGTCGGAGTCTCGGACGAGCAGTACTTC
cdr3_aa: CAWSVGVSDEQYF
clone_size: once
v_call: TRBV30
j_call: TRBJ2-7
d_call: -

cdr3_nt: TGTGCCAGCAGTTTATCCCCGGACGGACACTATGGCTACACCTTC
cdr3_aa: CASSLSPDGHYGYTF
clone_size: -
v_call: TRBV27
j_call: TRBJ1-2
d_call: -

cdr3_nt: TGTGCCAGCAGTTTACCCGGAATAACCTACGAGCAGTACTTC
cdr3_aa: CASSLPGITYEQYF
clone_size: -
v_call: TRBV28
j_call: TRBJ2-7
d_call: -

cdr3_nt: TGTGCCAGCAGTGAAGCGAAGTGGCCCCAGCATTTT
cdr3_aa: CASSEAKWPQHF
clone_size: few
v_call: TRBV6-1
j_call: TRBJ1-5
d_call: -

cdr3_nt: TGTGCCAGTAGTATCGGGGGAGCCCAAGAGACCCAGTACTTC
cdr3_aa: CASSIGGAQETQYF
clone_size: -
v_call: TRBV19
j_call: TRBJ2-5
d_call: -

cdr3_nt: TGTGCCAGCAGCTTCGGGTTCACCGGGGAGCTGTTTTTT
cdr3_aa: CASSFGFTGELFF
clone_size: -
v_call: TRBV11-3
j_call: TRBJ2-2
d_call: -

cdr3_nt: TGTGCCAGCAGTAGTGGGCAAGGAGATACGCAGTATTTT
cdr3_aa: CASSSGQGDTQYF
clone_size: once
v_call: TRBV28
j_call: TRBJ2-3
d_call: -

cdr3_nt: TGTGCCAGCACCGCAGGGGGAGATACGCAGTATTTT
cdr3_aa: CASTAGGDTQYF
clone_size: -
v_call: TRBV7-2
j_call: TRBJ2-3
d_call: TRBD1

cdr3_nt: TGTGCCAGCAGCTTACTCGGGAAAGATACGCAGTATTTT
cdr3_aa: CASSLLGKDTQYF
clone_size: -
v_call: TRBV7-9
j_call: TRBJ2-3
d_call: -

cdr3_nt: TGTGCCAGGCCATCTGAGGACACAGATACGCAGTATTTT
cdr3_aa: CARPSEDTDTQYF
clone_size: -
v_call: TRBV2
j_call: TRBJ2-3
d_call: -

cdr3_nt: TGTGCCAGCAGCTGGGGGGGACAGGTCAACACTGAAGCTTTCTTT
cdr3_aa: CASSWGGQVNTEAFF
clone_size: -
v_call: TRBV5-6
j_call: TRBJ1-1
d_call: TRBD1

cdr3_nt: TGCGCCAGCAGCCTGGCCGGGGGGCAAGAGACCCAGTACTTC
cdr3_aa: CASSLAGGQETQYF
clone_size: -
v_call: TRBV5-1
j_call: TRBJ2-5
d_call: TRBD2

cdr3_nt: TGTGCCAGCGTACCTGAGGGGACAGGGACCTTCGGGGAGACCCAGTACTTC
cdr3_aa: CASVPEGTGTFGETQYF
clone_size: -
v_call: TRBV21-1
j_call: TRBJ2-5
d_call: -

cdr3_nt: TGTGCCAGCAGCATTGGGACAGCTGGCTACACCTTC
cdr3_aa: CASSIGTAGYTF
clone_size: -
v_call: TRBV5-6
j_call: TRBJ1-2
d_call: TRBD1